This T cell receptor beta chain was found in a study of blood T cell repertoires in COVID-19. Turning to the study itself: Sites in the United States, Italy and Spain provided acute and convalescent COVID-19 samples. Sample material is recorded as cDNA or gDNA derived from T cells, B-cell-depleted T cells, or PBMCs.

In the original workflow: Quantification of nucleated cells was approximated via reference gene primer amplification. Sequencing used immunoSEQ multiplex PCR; TCRdb keeps in-frame clones, though not all of them. That table is the source of V, J and clone size, and D and trimming were worked out from the DNA. Here the sample spans about 85,000 clones, 91% being singletons. V gave up 2 bases and J gave up 8 bases; unmatched junction bases: 13. Per the germline V gene, CDR1 is SGHRS and CDR2 is YFSETQ. The CDR3 length is 17 residues. This TCR was recovered from a human donor with active COVID-19. The donor label of this sample is uncertain. This rearrangement joins TRBV5-1 to TRBJ1-4, with 9 nucleotides matching TRBD1. Specimen: peripheral blood. The CDR3, as DNA: TGCGCCAGCAGCTTCACAGGGGGCGCGACCTTTGGGGAAAAACTGTTTTTT. It encodes CASSFTGGATFGEKLFF. Together with reference TRBV5-1 and TRBJ1-4, the CDR3 gives the full variable domain: KAGVTQTPRYLIKTRGQQVTLSCSPISGHRSVSWYQQTPGQGLQFLFEYFSETQRNKGNFPGRFSGRQFSNSRSEMNVSTLELGDSALYLCASSFTGGATFGEKLFFGSGTQLSVL.